The 28 T cell receptor beta chains presented below share a single source sample, sequenced in a study of cytomegalovirus exposure and HLA in healthy donors. It was with 60 Vbeta and 13 Jbeta primers that the PCR ran. The assay was immunoSEQ multiplex PCR, and TCRdb's table has in-frame clones only and misses some. The sample consists of 120,000 or so clones, around 77% of them appearing once. Sequencing was done on a sample of PBMCs. The receptors here all came from a man aged 18 to 35 in good health and CMV-seropositive.

The V gene is TRBV6-6, the J gene TRBJ2-7; D is possibly TRBD1 (7 bases). V was cut by 2 bases and J by 3 bases, with 14 bases left in between. This CDR3 has 15 residues. The V gene's germline CDR1 is MNHNY and CDR2 SVGAGI (reference sequence). CDR3 coding DNA: TGTGCCAGCAGTTACGAATCCAGGGGGGACTACGAGCAGTACTTC. It translates to CASSYESRGDYEQYF.

The chain couples TRBV9 to TRBJ1-1; D gene unclear. Germline CDR1 is SGDLS and CDR2 is YYNGEE. The CDR3 loop spans 13 amino acids. V was pared by 4 bases and J by 5 bases, with 12 bases between. CDR3 residues: CASSSSPGTEAFF. The CDR3 DNA reads as TGTGCCAGCAGCTCCTCGCCGGGGACTGAAGCTTTCTTT.

The rearrangement uses TRBV27 and TRBJ2-7; tentative D call: TRBD2 (5 bases). This CDR3 is built from 15 residues. The germline gives CDR1 MNHEY, CDR2 SMNVEV (reference sequence). The V end lost 10 bases, the J end lost 6 bases, and 25 bases lay between the germline ends. CDR3 loop: CANEHEARVGLEQYF. The CDR3 DNA sequence: TGTGCCAACGAACACGAGGCGAGGGTTGGTCTCGAGCAGTACTTC.

This chain connects TRBV6-6 to TRBJ1-3; D is possibly TRBD1 (6 bases). Trimming cost V 2 bases and J 0 bases, with 8 bases left between them. Per germline, CDR1 MNHNY and CDR2 SVGAGI (reference sequence). The CDR3 has 15 residues. CDR3: CASSYPDSSGNTIYF. Written as DNA, the CDR3 is TGTGCCAGCAGTTACCCGGACAGCTCTGGAAACACCATATATTTT.

This clone was observed a handful of times. The chain has TRBV6-6 and TRBJ1-2; D is ambiguous. Per the germline V gene, CDR1 is MNHNY and CDR2 is SVGAGI (reference sequence). The CDR3 has 15 residues. Trimming shortened V by 7 bases and J by 5 bases, and 20 bases separated the two germline ends. The CDR3 protein is CASNPGGRSLYGYTF. CDR3 nucleotide sequence: TGTGCCAGCAACCCCGGCGGAAGGAGCCTATATGGCTACACCTTC.

The V gene is TRBV12-5, the J gene TRBJ1-5; D may be TRBD1 (6 bases). CDR3 size: 16 residues. Trimming removed 7 bases from V and 2 bases from J, with 18 bases in between. Germline-derived CDR1 and CDR2 are LGHNT and FRNRAP. The CDR3: CASAPGGGNGNQPQHF. The CDR3 region has the DNA TGTGCTAGTGCCCCAGGCGGGGGCAATGGCAATCAGCCCCAGCATTTT.

The chain joins TRBV6-4 to TRBJ2-1, with 11 positions matching TRBD2. Unmatched junction bases numbered 7, after V lost 2 bases and J lost 7 bases. The germline CDR1 and CDR2 sequences are MRHNA and SNTAGT. The CDR3 is 16 amino acids. Here the CDR3 DNA reads TGTGCCAGCAGTGACCGGCTAGCGGGAGGCCTGAATGAGCAGTTCTTC. It yields the protein CASSDRLAGGLNEQFF.

The chain recombines TRBV4-1 with TRBJ2-7, with D perhaps matching TRBD2 (5 bases). Germline CDR1 is MGHRA and CDR2 is YSYEKL. CDR3 length equals 16 residues. Trimming pared 4 bases from V and 1 base from J, leaving 17 bases between. The CDR3 reads CASSLLHGSVSYEQYF. The CDR3 DNA sequence: TGCGCCAGCAGCCTCTTGCATGGGAGTGTTTCCTACGAGCAGTACTTC.

V is TRBV2 and J is TRBJ1-2; a possible D gene is TRBD1 (5 bases). This CDR3 comprises 12 residues. CDR1 and CDR2 from the germline V gene are SNHLY and FYNNEI. Between the trimmed V and J ends, which lost 8 bases and 8 bases, there was a span of 15 bases. The CDR3 reads CASLGAGRGYTF. In DNA form, the CDR3 reads TGTGCCAGCCTAGGGGCAGGGCGCGGCTACACCTTC.

The chain couples TRBV2 to TRBJ2-1; 12 nucleotides agree with TRBD1. The length of the CDR3 is 19 residues. Germline CDR1 SNHLY, CDR2 FYNNEI. Losses at the gene ends were 6 bases for V and 2 bases for J; bases not matched to a gene: 14. CDR3 sequence reads: CASRAGTGGAGRAYNEQFF. The CDR3 DNA is TGTGCCAGCAGGGCCGGGACAGGGGGCGCAGGAAGGGCCTACAATGAGCAGTTCTTC. Full variable domain (remainder filled in from reference TRBV2 and TRBJ2-1): EPEVTQTPSHQVTQMGQEVILRCVPISNHLYFYWYRQILGQKVEFLVSFYNNEISEKSEIFDDQFSVERPDGSNFTLKIRSTKLEDSAMYFCASRAGTGGAGRAYNEQFFGPGTRLTVL.

CDR3 in amino acids: CASSPQRGNQPQHF. CDR3 DNA: TGTGCCAGCAGCCCGCAGAGGGGCAATCAGCCCCAGCATTTT. The rearrangement links TRBV7-8 to TRBJ1-5; D remains unclear. CDR1 is SGHVS and CDR2 is FQNEAQ in the germline V gene. The V end was cut by 5 bases, the J end by 2 bases, with 10 bases between. This CDR3 is 14 amino acids long.

V is TRBV6-4 and J is TRBJ2-5, with a weak D call TRBD1 (5 bases). Germline values: CDR1 MRHNA, CDR2 SNTAGT. V dropped 0 bases and J dropped 2 bases, with 13 bases sitting between them. The CDR3 is 16 amino acids. The CDR3 is CASSDSKSDRQETQYF. CDR3 nucleotides: TGTGCCAGCAGTGACTCGAAATCAGACAGACAAGAGACCCAGTACTTC.

This sequence joins TRBV7-9 and TRBJ2-3, with a tentative D call TRBD2 (6 bases). V dropped 4 bases and J dropped 1 base, with 15 bases sitting between them. CDR1 is SEHNR, CDR2 FQNEAQ, per germline (reference sequence). The CDR3 contains 16 residues. The CDR3 bases are TGTGCCAGCAGCTCGCTTTTAGGGGAGGGCACAGATACGCAGTATTTT. This encodes CASSSLLGEGTDTQYF.

This clone has just one count. The chain carries TRBV9 and TRBJ1-2, with a possible D match to TRBD1 (6 bases). The ends were cut back, 0 bases at V and 4 bases at J, with 19 bases in the middle. CDR1 and CDR2 from the germline V gene are SGDLS and YYNGEE. The CDR3 covers 17 residues. The CDR3 spells CASSVGPMTGWTYGYTF. The DNA of the CDR3 is TGTGCCAGCAGCGTAGGCCCTATGACAGGATGGACCTATGGCTACACCTTC.

The chain has TRBV30 and TRBJ2-6, with no clear D. V was shortened by 0 bases and J by 3 bases, with 12 bases between the two germline ends. From germline, CDR1 is GTSNPN and CDR2 SVGIG (reference sequence). CDR3 size: 16 residues. Here the CDR3 reads CAWSVPQIFGANVLTF. The CDR3 DNA reads as TGTGCCTGGAGTGTACCACAGATCTTTGGGGCCAACGTCCTGACTTTC.

The V gene is TRBV28, the J gene TRBJ1-2; tentatively, D is TRBD1 (6 bases). The germline V gene has CDR1 MDHEN and CDR2 SYDVKM. The V and J ends lost 5 bases and 8 bases respectively, with 15 bases between them. The CDR3 spans 13 residues. In DNA, the CDR3 is TGTGCCAGCAGTCGCCCGGGACACATCGGCTACACCTTC. This translates into CASSRPGHIGYTF.

V usage is TRBV12-5 and J usage is TRBJ2-1, with TRBD2 matching over 14 bases. The CDR3 is made up of 17 amino acids. The V gene end was trimmed by 2 bases and the J gene end by 5 bases; junction bases not matched to a gene: 5. The germline V gene has CDR1 LGHNT and CDR2 FRNRAP. CDR3 residues: CASGLTGTSGRHNEQFF. In DNA form, the CDR3 reads TGTGCTAGTGGTTTGACCGGGACTAGCGGGAGACACAATGAGCAGTTCTTC.

The chain is built from TRBV21-1 and TRBJ1-1; TRBD1 reflects the table's D call only, with no check against the DNA. TRBV21-1 is recorded as a pseudogene. This CDR3 is built from 15 residues. CDR3 coding DNA: TGTGCCAGCAATATTTTAGGACAGACGAACACTGAAGCTTTCTTT. Residues: CASNILGQTNTEAFF.

This clone showed up just a few times. This sequence joins TRBV14 and TRBJ1-1; perhaps TRBD1 as D (6 bases). V was trimmed by 5 bases and J by 8 bases, leaving 21 bases between them. This CDR3 contains 15 residues. The germline CDR1 and CDR2 sequences are SGHDN and FVKESK. The CDR3 is CASSDLGGWGEEAFF. The CDR3, as DNA: TGTGCCAGCAGCGATTTAGGGGGTTGGGGAGAGGAAGCTTTCTTT.

The V gene is TRBV4-1, the J gene TRBJ1-4; 10 bases line up with TRBD1. The V gene's germline CDR1 is MGHRA and CDR2 YSYEKL. The CDR3 consists of 16 residues. V dropped 2 bases and J dropped 10; count of bases not matched to a gene: 10. DNA for the CDR3: TGCGCCAGCAGCCAACAGGGACAGGGGAGCTCGGCAAAACTGTTTTTT. Translating it yields CASSQQGQGSSAKLFF.

This chain joins TRBV18 and TRBJ2-7; 8 positions match TRBD2. Germline V gene sequence: CDR1 KGHSH, CDR2 LQKENI. J was trimmed by 5 bases and V by 3 bases; bases with no gene match: 0. The CDR3 is 12 amino acids. The CDR3 DNA is TGTGCCAGCTCACCTAGCGGGGACGAGCAGTACTTC. This encodes CASSPSGDEQYF.

The V and J genes are TRBV6-5 and TRBJ2-1; TRBD2 is a possible D gene (5 bases). The CDR3 has 14 residues. Germline CDR1 MNHEY, CDR2 SVGAGI. V was clipped by 0 bases and J by 6 bases, with 9 bases between them. The CDR3 DNA sequence: TGTGCCAGCAGTTACTCGGAGGTTGTCAATGAGCAGTTCTTC. Amino acids: CASSYSEVVNEQFF.

V gene TRBV2 combines with J gene TRBJ1-1; D gene unclear. The CDR3 totals 12 residues. V was cut by 8 bases and J by 0 bases, with 7 bases left in between. The V gene's germline CDR1 is SNHLY and CDR2 FYNNEI. The CDR3 region is CASLRLNTEAFF. The DNA for the CDR3 is TGTGCCAGCCTCCGGTTGAACACTGAAGCTTTCTTT.

The sample holds a few counts of this clone. This rearrangement joins TRBV2 to TRBJ1-4; D may be TRBD1 (5 bases). The CDR3 length is 16 residues. CDR1 and CDR2 from the germline V gene are SNHLY and FYNNEI. V lost 6 bases and J lost 6, with 20 bases in between. The CDR3 loop is CASRSEAGGWYEKLFF. CDR3 nucleotides: TGTGCCAGCAGGTCCGAGGCGGGGGGGTGGTATGAAAAACTGTTTTTT.

The count of this clone is one. V is TRBV27 and J is TRBJ2-7, with D possibly matching TRBD2 (7 bases). Germline CDR1 reads MNHEY; CDR2 reads SMNVEV (reference sequence). Trimming cost V 2 bases and J 4 bases, with 15 bases left between them. The CDR3 loop spans 15 amino acids. CDR3 sequence: CASSLRGAVIYEQYF. In nucleotides, the CDR3 is TGTGCCAGCAGTTTACGGGGGGCGGTAATATACGAGCAGTACTTC.

This clone was seen just once. This chain links TRBV9 with TRBJ1-1; unclear D gene. This CDR3 has 14 amino acids. With 0 bases removed from V and 1 base from J, the gap between germline ends came to 7 bases. Germline V gene lookup returns CDR1 SGDLS and CDR2 YYNGEE. The CDR3 nucleotides are TGTGCCAGCAGCGTAGATCCACAGAACACTGAAGCTTTCTTT. Translation gives CASSVDPQNTEAFF.

Remarks on this clone: At the DNA level, this CDR3 is encoded by other sequences in the same sample as well. The genes are TRBV5-6 and TRBJ1-5, with unresolved D. The CDR3 runs 14 residues. Germline V gene lookup returns CDR1 SGHDT and CDR2 YYEEEE. Trimming stripped 4 bases from V and 3 bases from J, with 11 bases between. Here the CDR3 reads CASSLRGSNQPQHF. The CDR3 DNA reads TGTGCCAGCAGCCTACGGGGATCCAATCAGCCCCAGCATTTT.

This clone was observed a single time. V usage is TRBV19 and J usage is TRBJ2-3; TRBD2 matches 8 bases. The germline V gene encodes CDR1 LNHDA and CDR2 SQIVND (reference sequence). CDR3 size: 12 residues. The ends lost 11 bases at V and 3 bases at J; junction bases unmatched: 4. CDR3 bases: TGTGCCGCCGGCGGGGGGACAGATACGCAGTATTTT. It codes for CAAGGGTDTQYF.